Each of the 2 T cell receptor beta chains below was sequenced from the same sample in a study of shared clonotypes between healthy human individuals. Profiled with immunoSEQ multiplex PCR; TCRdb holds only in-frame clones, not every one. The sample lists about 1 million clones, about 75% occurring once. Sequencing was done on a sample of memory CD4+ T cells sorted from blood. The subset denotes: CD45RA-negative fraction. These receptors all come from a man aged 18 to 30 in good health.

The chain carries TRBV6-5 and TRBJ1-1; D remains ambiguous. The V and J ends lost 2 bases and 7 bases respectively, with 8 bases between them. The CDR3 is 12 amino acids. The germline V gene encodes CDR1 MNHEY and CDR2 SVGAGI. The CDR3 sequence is CASSYIHGEAFF. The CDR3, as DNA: TGTGCCAGCAGTTACATACATGGTGAAGCTTTCTTT.

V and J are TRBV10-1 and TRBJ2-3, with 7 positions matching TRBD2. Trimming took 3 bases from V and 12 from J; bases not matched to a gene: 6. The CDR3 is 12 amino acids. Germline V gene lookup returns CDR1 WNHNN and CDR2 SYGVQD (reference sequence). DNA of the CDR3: TGCGCCAGCAGTGACTCGGGACTAATCCAGTATTTT. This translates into CASSDSGLIQYF.